This T cell receptor beta chain was obtained from a study of blood T cell repertoires in COVID-19. The protocol was immunoSEQ multiplex PCR, while the TCRdb copy is restricted to in-frame clones and leaves out a portion. The sample has 450,000 to 600,000 clones; around 90% are singletons. The CDR3 loop spans 16 amino acids. Germline trimming cut 0 bases from V and 6 bases from J; bases unmatched to any gene: 9. Germline values: CDR1 SGHRS, CDR2 YFSETQ. Donors in Cohort 3 who had recovered were those with two negative PCRs, healthcare professional clearance, or resolution of their symptoms. Sequencing was carried out using PBMCs or T cells enriched from blood (not recorded which). This TCR derives from a woman aged 18-30 years who had recovered from COVID-19. The chain carries TRBV5-1 and TRBJ1-3; the match to TRBD1 covers 7 bases. CDR3 sequence: CASSLAPGDSINTIYF. The DNA for the CDR3 is TGCGCCAGCAGCTTGGCTCCTGGGGACAGCATAAACACCATATATTTT.